The clone carrying this TCR beta chain was counted ten times or more. A modified ARM-PCR protocol with three rounds of nested PCR amplified TCRbeta. Via MiXCR, TCRdb re-called the multiplex PCR reads, giving one row per CDR3 protein. The sample lists over 110,000 distinct CDR3 sequences; around 67% were seen once. This sample was taken from a study of tumor and adjacent non-tumor tissue in lung cancer. The germline V gene has CDR1 DFQATT and CDR2 SNEGSKA (reference sequence). The CDR3 loop spans 13 amino acids. J was trimmed by 1 base and V by 7 bases; bases with no gene match: 4. The template was RNA from unsorted bulk tissue.

The V call is TRBV20-1, the J call TRBJ2-3, with TRBD2 matching over 8 bases. The sequencing input was lung tumor tissue. The source of this sequence is a man between 60 and 75 years old with small cell lung cancer. For the CDR3, the DNA is TGCAGTGTTGAGACTAGCGGCACAGATACGCAGTATTTT. Its protein product is CSVETSGTDTQYF.